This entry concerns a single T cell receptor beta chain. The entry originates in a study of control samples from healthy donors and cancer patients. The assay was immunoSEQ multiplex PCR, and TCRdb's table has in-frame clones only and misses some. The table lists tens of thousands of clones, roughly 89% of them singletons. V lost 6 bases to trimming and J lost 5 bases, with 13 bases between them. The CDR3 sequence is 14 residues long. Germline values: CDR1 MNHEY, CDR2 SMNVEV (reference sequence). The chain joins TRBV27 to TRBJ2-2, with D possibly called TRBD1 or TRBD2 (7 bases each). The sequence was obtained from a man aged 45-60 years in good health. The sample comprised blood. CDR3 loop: CASSRQGGTGELFF. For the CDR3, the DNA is TGTGCCAGCAGCCGACAGGGAGGGACCGGGGAGCTGTTTTTT.